One sample yielded the 12 T cell receptor beta chains listed below, sequenced in a study of blood T cell repertoires in COVID-19. The assay was immunoSEQ multiplex PCR, and TCRdb's table has in-frame clones only and misses some. The table lists approximately 200,000 clones, roughly 80% of them singletons. Specimen: PBMCs or T cells enriched from blood (not recorded which). All receptors derive from a woman in her 30s who had recovered from COVID-19.

The chain combines TRBV5-6 with TRBJ2-7; 7 nucleotides align to TRBD1. V dropped 4 bases and J dropped 3; count of bases not matched to a gene: 4. Germline CDR1 is SGHDT and CDR2 is YYEEEE. The length of the CDR3 is 13 residues. The CDR3 DNA sequence: TGTGCCAGCAGCCGGACAGGAAACTACGAGCAGTACGTC. Its protein is CASSRTGNYEQYV.

This clone has more than one count but fewer than ten. The chain joins TRBV2 to TRBJ1-5; D may be TRBD1 (5 bases). Germline CDR1 is SNHLY and CDR2 is FYNNEI. V was shortened by 6 bases and J by 4 bases, with 16 bases between the two germline ends. The length of the CDR3 is 15 residues. The CDR3 reads CASRREGYPNQPQHF. The CDR3 region has the DNA TGTGCCAGCAGGCGGGAGGGGTATCCGAATCAGCCCCAGCATTTT.

In its sample, this clone was seen a few times. The chain has TRBV19 and TRBJ1-1, with a weak D call TRBD1 (5 bases). The germline gives CDR1 LNHDA, CDR2 SQIVND (reference sequence). Trimming cost V 10 bases and J 1 base, with 16 bases left between them. This CDR3 contains 14 residues. The CDR3: CATTLGQGNTEAFF. In DNA form, the CDR3 reads TGTGCCACTACTCTTGGGCAGGGGAACACTGAAGCTTTCTTT.

The gene calls are TRBV5-1 and TRBJ1-1; TRBD1 might be the D (6 bases). Trimming left V 5 bases short and J 1 base short, with 15 bases between. CDR3 length equals 15 residues. Germline V CDR1 and CDR2: SGHRS, YFSETQ. CDR3 region: CASRQQGRGNTEAFF. The CDR3 DNA reads as TGCGCCAGCAGACAACAGGGAAGGGGGAACACTGAAGCTTTCTTT. The variable domain in full, completed from reference TRBV5-1 and TRBJ1-1, reads KAGVTQTPRYLIKTRGQQVTLSCSPISGHRSVSWYQQTPGQGLQFLFEYFSETQRNKGNFPGRFSGRQFSNSRSEMNVSTLELGDSALYLCASRQQGRGNTEAFFGQGTRLTVV.

The chain is built from TRBV2 and TRBJ1-5, with 7 bases matching TRBD1. V shed 3 bases and J 1 base; nucleotides not matched to a gene: 6. From germline, CDR1 is SNHLY and CDR2 FYNNEI. The CDR3 extends over 16 amino acids. The CDR3 DNA reads TGTGCCAGCAGTGACCTGACAGGGTGGAGCAATCAGCCCCAGCATTTT. It codes for CASSDLTGWSNQPQHF.

The chain joins TRBV28 to TRBJ1-4; no clear D. Trimming pared 4 bases from V and 0 bases from J, leaving 6 bases between. The CDR3 length is 14 residues. The germline gives CDR1 MDHEN, CDR2 SYDVKM. The CDR3 DNA follows: TGTGCCAGCAGTTGGGAGTCAACTAATGAAAAACTGTTTTTT. This encodes CASSWESTNEKLFF.

This clone was seen once. The CDR3 DNA reads TGTGCCAGCTCAGCGCCGGGACAGGTACGAGAAAAACTGTTTTTT. It encodes CASSAPGQVREKLFF. The genes are TRBV18 and TRBJ1-4, with 8 bases that match TRBD1. The CDR3 has 15 residues. Losses at the gene ends were 5 bases for V and 8 bases for J; bases not matched to a gene: 10. CDR1 and CDR2 (germline): KGHSH, LQKENI.

The chain carries TRBV7-9 and TRBJ1-6; 7 bases map to TRBD1. Per the germline V gene, CDR1 is SEHNR and CDR2 is FQNEAQ (reference sequence). V was pared by 2 bases and J by 8 bases, with 6 bases of the junction left unmatched. The CDR3 is 15 residues long. The CDR3 nucleotides are TGTGCCAGCAGCTTAACAACAGGGGAACATTCACCCCTCCACTTT. This gives the protein CASSLTTGEHSPLHF.

This chain connects TRBV5-1 to TRBJ1-2; no firm D call. CDR3 length equals 13 residues. Trimming removed 4 bases at V and 8 bases at J, with 15 bases between. Germline values: CDR1 SGHRS, CDR2 YFSETQ. The CDR3 coding sequence is TGCGCCAGCAGCCCTCGTGAGGCGAGGGGCTACACCTTC. Translation: CASSPREARGYTF. The variable domain in full, with the rest retrieved from reference TRBV5-1 and TRBJ1-2, is KAGVTQTPRYLIKTRGQQVTLSCSPISGHRSVSWYQQTPGQGLQFLFEYFSETQRNKGNFPGRFSGRQFSNSRSEMNVSTLELGDSALYLCASSPREARGYTFGSGTRLTVV.

The chain has TRBV6-5 and TRBJ2-7, with 7 bases aligning to TRBD2. The V and J ends lost 6 bases and 3 bases, in that order; junction bases with no gene match: 11. The CDR3 consists of 15 residues. Germline CDR1 and CDR2: MNHEY and SVGAGI. CDR3: CASSDRGAGDYEQYV. For the CDR3, the DNA is TGTGCCAGCAGCGACCGCGGGGCGGGAGACTACGAGCAGTACGTC.

The chain is built from TRBV7-6 and TRBJ1-3, with TRBD1 matching 9 bases. With 2 bases clipped from V and 5 bases from J, the junction kept 7 bases outside the gene matches. CDR1 SGHVS and CDR2 FNYEAQ come from the germline V gene. CDR3 length equals 16 residues. This CDR3 reads CASSLIPGQGRNTIYF. DNA of the CDR3: TGTGCCAGCAGCTTAATCCCGGGACAGGGAAGAAACACCATATATTTT.

This clone was detected once. This chain links TRBV7-2 with TRBJ1-4; tentatively, D is TRBD1 (5 bases). V was clipped by 3 bases and J by 8 bases, with 13 bases between them. The CDR3 spans 14 residues. Germline CDR1 is SGHTA and CDR2 is FQGNSA. Here the CDR3 reads CASSLRRGWEKLFF. In DNA form, the CDR3 reads TGTGCCAGCAGCTTGAGAAGGGGATGGGAAAAACTGTTTTTT.